This TCR beta chain comes out of a study of blood T cell repertoires in COVID-19 (dated by TCRdb to about 2020). Looking at the study overall: The collaborator samples originated in the United States, Italy and Spain and spanned the acute and convalescent phases of COVID-19. The material from the prospective study consisted of cDNA or gDNA derived from T cells, B-cell-depleted T cells, or PBMCs. Subjects who had been exposed to COVID-19, were actively infected with it, or had recovered from it provided the deeply sampled blood TCRbeta repertoires that made up the dataset. The repertoires were made available in a free public database intended to serve as a resource for research on the immune response to SARS-CoV-2. Samples were obtained from the ongoing ImmuneRACE study (first 160 participants) and from 1,254 subjects provided by 6 global collaborators. Nearly every sample came with metadata listing a de-identified subject ID, COVID-19 status, age in years and sex. Where available, HLA class I and class II types were obtained from metadata supplied by the sample provider rather than from assay-based typing.

TCRbeta CDR3 regions were amplified from genomic DNA using the immunoSEQ Assay, a bias-controlled multiplex PCR. The published analysis was carried out like this. The number of nucleated cells in each sample was estimated by amplification of reference gene primers within the assay. To quantify the absolute abundance of each unique TCRbeta CDR3 rearrangement, sequence reads were collapsed and filtered. For each sample, productive Simpson clonality was calculated by taking the square root of Simpson's diversity index across productive rearrangements. TCRdb took this table from immuneACCESS and kept in-frame rearrangements with V and J called. Such tables lack part of the clones; where checked against another copy, unresolved V genes explain under half of the gap, and the rest is unexplained. Clone size and the V and J calls come from that table; the DNA yielded D and trimming. The sample table shows fewer than 70,000 clones, and 85% are seen once. The top ten hold 2.5% to 3% of the sample.

V sheds 9 bases and J sheds 0 bases, leaving 8 bases between their ends. Reading from cysteine to phenylalanine, the CDR3 counts 13 amino acids. The retained sequence is limited to the CDR3, 39 bases, with the frame set at the first base. Per the germline V gene, KGHDR is the CDR1 and SFDVKD is the CDR2. This clone was detected once. No antigen is known for it. There are no base qualities to consult, and no much larger clone falls within one base. Collaborating institutions collected whole blood in K2EDTA tubes following their own protocols. For TCRbeta analysis, collaborators shipped samples in one of three forms: frozen whole blood, isolated PBMCs, or DNA extracted from either of those sample types. Overall results and qualifications from the work: How much clinical and demographic metadata was included differed by source and by participant, and the metadata was provided uncurated.

Sequenced: peripheral blood. The sequence joins TRBV24-1 to TRBJ1-5, and TRBD1 may be the D gene, going by 6 matching bases. The TCR was taken from a man aged 80 or over with acute or convalescent COVID-19. The sequenced DNA: TGTGCCACCCACAGGGATAGCAATCAGCCCCAGCATTTT. Protein translation: CATHRDSNQPQHF.